This T cell receptor (beta chain) was captured by sequencing in a study of T cell responses to AZD1222 COVID-19 vaccine. In the case of this clone: Its antigen is currently unknown.

Using immunoSEQ multiplex PCR, the repertoire was profiled, and TCRdb retains in-frame clones only, with some absent. The sample gives 65,000 to 80,000 clones, about 80% of which show up once; 1.3% is in the top ten. V was trimmed by 3 bases and J by 0 bases, leaving 0 bases between them. The CDR3 is made up of 13 amino acids. Study-wide results and limits: Most donors were white British, females outnumbered males, and clonal diversity was possibly underestimated. Repertoires were collected only later (after the peak T cell response had occurred).

Here the sequenced sample was peripheral blood, taken 28 days after the second AZD1222 dose. The chain recombines TRBV12-3 or TRBV12-4 with TRBJ2-6; D is uncertain. The clonotype comes from an adult who received the AZD1222 COVID-19 vaccine. The CDR3 nucleotides read TGTGCCAGCAGTTTCTCTGGGGCCAACGTCCTGACTTTC. Amino acids: CASSFSGANVLTF.